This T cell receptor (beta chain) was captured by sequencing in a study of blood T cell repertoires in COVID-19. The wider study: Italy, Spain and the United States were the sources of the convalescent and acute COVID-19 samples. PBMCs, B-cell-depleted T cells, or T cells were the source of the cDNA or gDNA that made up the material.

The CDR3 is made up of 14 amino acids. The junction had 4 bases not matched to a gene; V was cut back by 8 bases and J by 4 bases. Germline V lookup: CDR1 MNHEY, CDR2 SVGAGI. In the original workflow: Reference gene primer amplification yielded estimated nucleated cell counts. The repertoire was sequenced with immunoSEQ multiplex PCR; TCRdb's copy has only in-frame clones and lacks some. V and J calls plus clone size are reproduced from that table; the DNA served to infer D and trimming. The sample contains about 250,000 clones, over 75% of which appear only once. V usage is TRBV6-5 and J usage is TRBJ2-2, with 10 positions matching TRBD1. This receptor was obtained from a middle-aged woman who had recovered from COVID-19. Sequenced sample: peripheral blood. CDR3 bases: TGTGCCAGCGGGACAGGGGACGTCACCGGGGAGCTGTTTTTT. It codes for CASGTGDVTGELFF.